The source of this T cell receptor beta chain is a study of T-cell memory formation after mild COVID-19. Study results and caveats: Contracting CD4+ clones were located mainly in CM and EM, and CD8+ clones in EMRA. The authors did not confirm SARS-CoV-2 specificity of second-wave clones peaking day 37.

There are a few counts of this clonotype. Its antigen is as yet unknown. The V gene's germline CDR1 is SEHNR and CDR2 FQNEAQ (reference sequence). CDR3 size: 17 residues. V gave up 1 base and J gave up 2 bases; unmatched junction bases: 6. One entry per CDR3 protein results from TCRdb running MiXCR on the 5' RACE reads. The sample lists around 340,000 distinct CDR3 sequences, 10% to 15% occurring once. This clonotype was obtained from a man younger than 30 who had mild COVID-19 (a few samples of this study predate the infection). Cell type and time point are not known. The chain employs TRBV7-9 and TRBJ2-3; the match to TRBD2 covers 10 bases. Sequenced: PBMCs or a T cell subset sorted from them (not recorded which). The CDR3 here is CASSLVLAGDNTDTQYF. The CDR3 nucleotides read TGTGCCAGCAGCTTAGTCCTAGCGGGGGACAACACAGATACGCAGTATTTT.